This T cell receptor (beta chain) was observed in a study of blood T cells in healthy people across ages. Turning to this clonotype: The target antigen is unknown.

Study-level findings and limits: The diversity estimates, figures obtained from one million T cells, were considered underestimates.

Through a sample-barcoded 5' primer and a J-beta primer mix, a second PCR was run for roughly 6 to 11 cycles. TCRdb processed the 5' RACE reads anew with MiXCR; each CDR3 protein has one entry. This table has hundreds of thousands of distinct CDR3 sequences, roughly 32% appearing once. Germline V CDR1 and CDR2: SGHTA, FQGTGA. The CDR3 covers 18 residues. Trimming shortened V by 5 bases and J by 11 bases, and 32 bases separated the two germline ends. The chain carries TRBV7-3 and TRBJ2-3, with D perhaps TRBD2 (7 bases). The sample consisted of blood. The source of this sequence is a woman aged 80 or over in good health. The CDR3 spells CASSQRGGNGGDTDVQYF. The CDR3 DNA reads as TGTGCCAGCAGCCAAAGGGGAGGGAATGGCGGGGACACAGATGTGCAGTATTTT.